This section outlines one T cell receptor beta chain sequence together with its context. Its antigen is unidentified. Blood specimens came from baseline, cycle 4 day 1, and cycle 7 day 1. The sample belongs to a study of OX40 agonist ivuxolimab in advanced cancers. Study context: Ivuxolimab, an antibody that agonizes OX40 (CD134), was administered to the patients. Findings of the study overall: The study observed clonal expansion of CD4+ and CD8+ blood T cells by week 6 at 0.1 to 3.0 mg/kg. On average, CD8+ T cells showed a greater number of expanded clones than CD4+.

Trimming shortened V by 3 bases and J by 0 bases, and 6 bases separated the two germline ends. There are 15 residues in the CDR3. Germline CDR1 is SNHLY and CDR2 is FYNNEI. Data came from immunoSEQ multiplex PCR; TCRdb stores just in-frame clones and leaves some out. The sample records some 80,000 clones, around 90% being singletons. The TCR originated in an adult with an advanced solid tumor such as melanoma, head and neck, liver or kidney cancer. V gene TRBV2 combines with J gene TRBJ2-6; unclear D gene. Sequencing used CD4+ or CD8+ T cells sorted from blood, obtained in a trial of the OX40 agonist ivuxolimab. The CDR3 is CASSEIGSGANVLTF. Written as DNA, the CDR3 is TGTGCCAGCAGTGAGATAGGCTCTGGGGCCAACGTCCTGACTTTC. Complete variable domain (other parts from reference TRBV2 and TRBJ2-6): EPEVTQTPSHQVTQMGQEVILRCVPISNHLYFYWYRQILGQKVEFLVSFYNNEISEKSEIFDDQFSVERPDGSNFTLKIRSTKLEDSAMYFCASSEIGSGANVLTFGAGSRLTVL.